The subject of this entry is one TCR beta chain. This receptor's antigen is unknown. There are no base qualities to consult, and no much larger clone falls within one base. V gives up 1 base and J gives up 2 bases, and the segment between their germline ends measures 11 bases. The CDR3, from cysteine to phenylalanine, totals 15 residues. Only the CDR3 DNA stays, 45 bases, in frame from base 1. As encoded in the germline V gene, CDR1 is SGHTA while CDR2 is FQGNSA. The sample belongs to a study of blood T cells in healthy people across ages (dated by TCRdb to between 2014 and 2017). Some background on the complete study: In model experiments, template switching captured about one uniquely barcoded TCR beta cDNA molecule for every two T cells. Donors of different ages were randomly distributed across sequencing lanes to avoid experimental bias. To track age-related changes in TCR beta repertoire diversity, the study relied on deep sequencing normalized with unique cDNA molecular identifiers. Four age groups were formed from the donors: young (average approximately 15 years), middle-aged (approximately 39), aged (62) and long-lived (roughly 81). Using the same blood draw, the study looked at two additional independent replicas of 1 million unique cDNA reads for two donors, one aged 18 to 30 and the other aged 80 or older.

The library was built by means of 5' RACE. Data came from an Illumina HiSeq 2500. A second PCR of about 7 to 12 cycles was run with a J-beta primer mix and a sample-barcoded 5' primer. Each TCR beta cDNA molecule received a unique molecular identifier from a template-switch 5' adaptor carrying 12 random nucleotides. At least 2.5 million CDR3-containing paired-end reads were obtained from each sample. First-strand cDNA synthesis was performed from all RNA using the Mint cDNA synthesis kit, with priming by a TRBC-specific oligonucleotide. Following uracil-DNA glycosylase treatment, all cDNA underwent a first 18-cycle PCR with the universal primers M1SS and BC2_uni_R. In the original analysis: Normalization of each sample was performed by random selection of 1 million high-quality reads, each carrying a distinct molecular identifier. Instead of being binned into consensus sequences, reads that shared molecular identifiers were thrown out. MiTCR, set to a Q25 quality threshold and the strictest error-elimination algorithm, was used for CDR3 identification, clonotype clustering and error correction. Lower-bound total TCR beta diversity was estimated with a nonparametric unseen species model using Euler transformation. The public reads were reprocessed in TCRdb via fastp at Q25 and MiXCR, keeping in-frame beta chains. Rows with one shared CDR3 protein collapse into an entry with the most common genes and DNA. TCRdb, not the original authors, processed these V and J calls. In this sample the table shows approximately 730,000 distinct CDR3 sequences, roughly 41% of which occur a single time. The ten largest make up 20% to 25% of the sample.

Summary of the overall study and its limitations: Donor CMV infection status was unknown, potentially confounding age-related changes in expanded clonotypes. Bulk unsorted PBMC profiling prevented conclusive comparison of naive and antigen-experienced compartments. Total diversity estimates from one million sequenced T cells were considered lower bounds and underestimates. As age increased, observed TCR beta diversity per million T cells dropped in a roughly linear way, and a significant reduction was already evident by age approximately 40. Compared with the aged group, the long-lived group had more naive CD4+ T cells, fewer expanded clones and increased TCR diversity, a pattern suggesting age selection. The percentage of naive T cells measured by flow cytometry correlated strongly with observed TCR beta diversity.

Donors were a few dozen systemically healthy Caucasian individuals from Russia aged roughly 6 to 100 years. Roughly 9 milliliters of peripheral blood were drawn from each donor into EDTA-treated Vacutainer tubes. Ficoll-Paque density-gradient centrifugation was used to isolate PBMCs, with at least 6.5 million per sample. Trizol reagent was used to extract total RNA from PBMCs, with at least 5.5 micrograms per sample. For every donor, flow cytometry on a PBMC aliquot measured the percentage of naive CD45RAhigh/CD27high T cells. Recombination connected TRBV7-2 to TRBJ1-2, with an unclear D gene assignment. Sequenced material: blood. This TCR was recovered from an older woman in good health. The nucleotides are TGTGCCAGCAGCTTAGGTGGCAGGCAAAACTATGGCTACACCTTC. This gives the protein CASSLGGRQNYGYTF.